The 13 T cell receptor beta chains below all came from one sample that was sequenced in a study of blood T cell repertoires in COVID-19. Assay used: immunoSEQ multiplex PCR; TCRdb lists only in-frame clones, some missing. The repertoire holds about 300,000 clones, 88% seen once, with 5.5% to 8% in the top ten. The source material was peripheral blood. These receptors all come from a woman younger than 45 who had recovered from COVID-19.

The rearrangement links TRBV3-1 (or the pseudogene TRBV3-2) to TRBJ1-2; the match to TRBD1 covers 7 bases. CDR3 length: 12 residues. The junction had 0 bases not matched to a gene; V was cut back by 4 bases and J by 4 bases. The germline V gene has CDR1 LGHDT and CDR2 YNNKEL (reference sequence). The CDR3 is CASSPGGYGYTF. CDR3 DNA sequence: TGTGCCAGCAGCCCAGGGGGCTATGGCTACACCTTC.

The chain combines TRBV18 with TRBJ1-5; 8 nucleotides match TRBD1. This CDR3 has 19 amino acids. CDR1 is KGHSH, CDR2 LQKENI, per germline. V lost 2 bases to trimming and J lost 6 bases; unmatched junction nucleotides: 18. For the CDR3, the DNA is TGTGCCAGCTCACCATCCACCGGCAGGGGGCGCGAGGGACGTCAGCCCCAGCATTTT. Translated: CASSPSTGRGREGRQPQHF.

This chain joins TRBV28 and TRBJ2-2; 7 bases fit TRBD1. V gave up 3 bases and J gave up 6 bases; unmatched junction bases: 13. Germline CDR1 is MDHEN and CDR2 is SYDVKM. The CDR3 is 17 amino acids. CDR3 DNA: TGTGCCAGCAGTTTTCCGACAGGGAAATCAGAGGCCGGGGAGCTGTTTTTT. Amino acid sequence: CASSFPTGKSEAGELFF.

The chain couples TRBV7-9 to TRBJ2-5, with TRBD2 matching 9 bases. Germline V gives CDR1 SEHNR, CDR2 FQNEAQ (reference sequence). This CDR3 has 16 amino acids. V trimming: 7 bases; J trimming: 2 bases; junction bases outside the gene matches: 11. The CDR3 sequence: CASTPRRAGGQETQYF. As DNA, the CDR3 is TGTGCCAGCACCCCCAGGCGTGCGGGGGGGCAAGAGACCCAGTACTTC.

The chain is built from TRBV19 and TRBJ1-5, with a possible D match to TRBD1 (6 bases). CDR3 size: 16 residues. The V gene's germline CDR1 is LNHDA and CDR2 SQIVND (reference sequence). Trimming removed 4 bases from V and 0 bases from J, with 13 bases in between. The CDR3 sequence is CASSTRTVYSNQPQHF. CDR3 DNA sequence: TGTGCCAGTAGTACCAGGACAGTCTATAGCAATCAGCCCCAGCATTTT. Using reference TRBV19 and TRBJ1-5 for the parts outside the CDR3, the full variable domain is DGGITQSPKYLFRKEGQNVTLSCEQNLNHDAMYWYRQDPGQGLRLIYYSQIVNDFQKGDIAEGYSVSREKKESFPLTVTSAQKNPTAFYLCASSTRTVYSNQPQHFGDGTRLSIL.

This chain joins TRBV5-6 and TRBJ2-7; TRBD1 matches at 7 bases. V was clipped by 0 bases and J by 2 bases; unmatched bases: 8. This CDR3 has 16 residues. The germline V gene has CDR1 SGHDT and CDR2 YYEEEE. The CDR3 protein is CASSLVGTEYTYEQYF. CDR3 coding DNA: TGTGCCAGCAGCTTGGTTGGGACAGAGTACACCTACGAGCAGTACTTC.

This chain connects TRBV5-5 to TRBJ1-1; 9 positions match TRBD1. CDR1 is SGHKS and CDR2 is YYEKEE in the germline V gene (reference sequence). The CDR3 covers 13 residues. J lost 5 bases, V lost 6 bases, and 5 bases had no gene match. The CDR3 nucleotides are TGTGCCAGCACATTACAGGGGGCGACTGAAGCTTTCTTT. It codes for CASTLQGATEAFF.

This chain uses TRBV12-3 or TRBV12-4 with TRBJ2-3; a weak D match, TRBD1 (6 bases). The CDR3 covers 13 residues. V dropped 5 bases and J dropped 9 bases, with 15 bases sitting between them. Here the CDR3 reads CASSNNQGSTQYF. CDR3 DNA: TGTGCCAGCAGTAATAACCAGGGGTCCACGCAGTATTTT.

CDR3 DNA sequence: TGTGCCAGCAGCCCAGAGGCAGGGAGGTCTGAAGCTTTCTTT. It yields the protein CASSPEAGRSEAFF. The gene calls are TRBV7-2 and TRBJ1-1; tentatively, D is TRBD1 (5 bases). The CDR3 contains 14 residues. From germline, CDR1 is SGHTA and CDR2 FQGNSA. V was trimmed by 5 bases and J by 6 bases, leaving 16 bases between them.

V usage is TRBV27 and J usage is TRBJ2-7; 9 nucleotides align to TRBD1. The CDR3 loop spans 13 amino acids. In germline, CDR1 is MNHEY, CDR2 SMNVEV (reference sequence). After removal of 7 bases from V and 5 bases from J, the junction contained 6 bases not matched to a gene. This chain's CDR3 is CASTGTGNHEQYF. The CDR3 DNA reads as TGTGCCAGCACCGGGACAGGGAATCACGAGCAGTACTTC.

The genes are TRBV5-1 and TRBJ1-6, with TRBD1 matching over 7 bases. The V and J ends lost 4 bases and 7 bases, in that order; junction bases with no gene match: 8. This CDR3 contains 15 residues. Looked up from germline, CDR1 is SGHRS and CDR2 is YFSETQ. CDR3 sequence reads: CASSQQTGVNSPLHF. CDR3 in DNA: TGCGCCAGCAGCCAACAAACAGGGGTGAATTCACCCCTCCACTTT.

This clone was observed a handful of times. The V call is TRBV2, the J call TRBJ1-6; TRBD1 agrees at 9 bases. CDR1 SNHLY and CDR2 FYNNEI come from the germline V gene. CDR3 length: 15 amino acids. The junction had 8 bases not matched to a gene; V was cut back by 6 bases and J by 8 bases. The chain's CDR3 is CASSLAGQGHSPLHF. CDR3 bases: TGTGCCAGCAGCTTGGCGGGACAGGGACATTCACCCCTCCACTTT.

This clone was detected only once. Here the CDR3 reads CAIKEQGSVNTIYF. Here the CDR3 DNA reads TGTGCCATCAAAGAACAGGGAAGTGTAAACACCATATATTTT. The chain carries TRBV10-3 and TRBJ1-3; D may be TRBD1 (6 bases). The CDR3 extends over 14 amino acids. Per the germline V gene, CDR1 is ENHRY and CDR2 is SYGVKD. The ends were cut back, 7 bases at V and 6 bases at J, with 16 bases in the middle.